A selection of T cell receptor beta chains follows, all from one sample in a study of cytomegalovirus exposure and HLA in healthy donors. Method: immunoSEQ multiplex PCR; TCRdb's copy keeps in-frame clones and lacks some. The sample includes under 200,000 clones, approximately 79% of them seen just once. Sequenced material: PBMCs. The receptors were sampled from a woman in her twenties or thirties in good health and CMV-seropositive. Both conserved end residues are part of each CDR3. Each record gives: V gene, CDR3 length, D gene, clone size, J gene, CDR3 protein, CDR3 DNA. The D gene is left open where the match is weak. Only part of the rows carry a size: once, few, many, or a class if the clone is expanded.

V gene: TRBV4-1
CDR3 length: 16
D gene: TRBD1
clone size: -
J gene: TRBJ2-7
CDR3 protein: CASSQVAGTGTYEQYF
CDR3 DNA: TGCGCCAGCAGCCAAGTCGCCGGGACAGGGACCTACGAGCAGTACTTC

V gene: TRBV19
CDR3 length: 16
D gene: -
clone size: -
J gene: TRBJ1-1
CDR3 protein: CASSIEGVRGGTEAFF
CDR3 DNA: TGTGCCAGTAGTATAGAGGGGGTAAGGGGAGGCACTGAAGCTTTCTTT

V gene: TRBV11-2
CDR3 length: 15
D gene: TRBD1
clone size: -
J gene: TRBJ1-4
CDR3 protein: CASSLTGSTNEKLFF
CDR3 DNA: TGTGCCAGCAGCTTGACAGGGTCAACTAATGAAAAACTGTTTTTT

V gene: TRBV4-3
CDR3 length: 13
D gene: TRBD1
clone size: once
J gene: TRBJ2-7
CDR3 protein: CASSQGQYVEQYF
CDR3 DNA: TGCGCCAGCAGCCAGGGACAGTACGTGGAGCAGTACTTC

V gene: TRBV6-4
CDR3 length: 19
D gene: -
clone size: few
J gene: TRBJ1-5
CDR3 protein: CASSDGRFVRTASNQPQHF
CDR3 DNA: TGTGCCAGCAGTGACGGTCGATTTGTAAGGACAGCTAGCAATCAGCCCCAGCATTTT

V gene: TRBV6-1
CDR3 length: 17
D gene: TRBD2
clone size: few
J gene: TRBJ2-3
CDR3 protein: CASSEEGREPSTDTQYF
CDR3 DNA: TGTGCCAGCAGTGAAGAGGGGCGGGAGCCGAGCACAGATACGCAGTATTTT

V gene: TRBV29-1
CDR3 length: 13
D gene: -
clone size: -
J gene: TRBJ1-1
CDR3 protein: CSVVPGPGTEAFF
CDR3 DNA: TGCAGCGTTGTGCCAGGACCGGGGACTGAAGCTTTCTTT

V gene: TRBV6-6
CDR3 length: 14
D gene: -
clone size: -
J gene: TRBJ1-2
CDR3 protein: CASTKAGNLYGYTF
CDR3 DNA: TGTGCCAGCACCAAGGCAGGGAATCTCTATGGCTACACCTTC

V gene: TRBV19
CDR3 length: 16
D gene: -
clone size: -
J gene: TRBJ1-3
CDR3 protein: CASWSSTISSGNTIYF
CDR3 DNA: TGTGCCAGTTGGAGCTCAACCATTTCCTCTGGAAACACCATATATTTT

V gene: TRBV5-8
CDR3 length: 15
D gene: TRBD1
clone size: -
J gene: TRBJ2-3
CDR3 protein: CASSLYRDRGDTQYF
CDR3 DNA: TGTGCCAGCAGTTTGTATCGGGACAGGGGGGATACGCAGTATTTT

V gene: TRBV6-1
CDR3 length: 16
D gene: TRBD1
clone size: -
J gene: TRBJ1-2
CDR3 protein: CASSEGGTGDHYGYTF
CDR3 DNA: TGTGCCAGCAGTGAAGGGGGGACAGGAGACCACTATGGCTACACCTTC

V gene: TRBV5-6
CDR3 length: 13
D gene: -
clone size: -
J gene: TRBJ2-7
CDR3 protein: CASSPIGSYEQYF
CDR3 DNA: TGTGCCAGCAGCCCCATCGGCTCCTACGAGCAGTACTTC

V gene: TRBV19
CDR3 length: 13
D gene: -
clone size: once
J gene: TRBJ1-1
CDR3 protein: CASKRTANTEAFF
CDR3 DNA: TGTGCCAGTAAAAGGACAGCGAACACTGAAGCTTTCTTT

V gene: TRBV19
CDR3 length: 15
D gene: -
clone size: -
J gene: TRBJ1-5
CDR3 protein: CASSNLVVEGQPQHF
CDR3 DNA: TGTGCCAGTAGTAATCTCGTAGTAGAGGGCCAGCCCCAGCATTTT

V gene: TRBV6-1
CDR3 length: 14
D gene: -
clone size: -
J gene: TRBJ1-1
CDR3 protein: CASSAEGGNTEAFF
CDR3 DNA: TGTGCCAGCAGTGCCGAAGGGGGGAACACTGAAGCTTTCTTT

V gene: TRBV5-8
CDR3 length: 13
D gene: TRBD1
clone size: -
J gene: TRBJ1-5
CDR3 protein: CASSWGQDQPQHF
CDR3 DNA: TGTGCCAGCAGCTGGGGACAGGATCAGCCCCAGCATTTT

V gene: TRBV7-2
CDR3 length: 15
D gene: -
clone size: -
J gene: TRBJ2-7
CDR3 protein: CASSLRGQGLSEQYF
CDR3 DNA: TGTGCCAGCAGCTTAAGGGGTCAGGGGTTGAGCGAGCAGTACTTC

V gene: TRBV11-3
CDR3 length: 13
D gene: -
clone size: -
J gene: TRBJ2-2
CDR3 protein: CASSLARTGELFF
CDR3 DNA: TGTGCCAGCAGCTTGGCCCGCACCGGGGAGCTGTTTTTT

V gene: TRBV4-3
CDR3 length: 15
D gene: -
clone size: -
J gene: TRBJ2-5
CDR3 protein: CASSVVGHGGETQYF
CDR3 DNA: TGCGCCAGCAGTGTAGTTGGACACGGAGGGGAGACCCAGTACTTC

V gene: TRBV5-1
CDR3 length: 15
D gene: TRBD1
clone size: -
J gene: TRBJ2-3
CDR3 protein: CASSSGDRGVDTQYF
CDR3 DNA: TGCGCCAGCAGCTCAGGTGACAGGGGTGTGGATACGCAGTATTTT

V gene: TRBV7-9
CDR3 length: 15
D gene: -
clone size: -
J gene: TRBJ2-7
CDR3 protein: CASSSPRGGTYEQYF
CDR3 DNA: TGTGCCAGCAGCTCCCCTCGCGGGGGCACCTACGAGCAGTACTTC

V gene: TRBV11-3
CDR3 length: 16
D gene: TRBD2
clone size: -
J gene: TRBJ2-1
CDR3 protein: CASSDRGAGLAREQFF
CDR3 DNA: TGTGCCAGCAGCGACCGGGGGGCGGGACTAGCCAGGGAGCAGTTCTTC

V gene: TRBV5-1
CDR3 length: 13
D gene: TRBD1
clone size: -
J gene: TRBJ2-7
CDR3 protein: CASRDRVSAEQYF
CDR3 DNA: TGCGCCAGCAGGGACAGGGTGTCCGCCGAGCAGTACTTC

V gene: TRBV9
CDR3 length: 14
D gene: TRBD1
clone size: -
J gene: TRBJ2-5
CDR3 protein: CASSAGTGGETQYF
CDR3 DNA: TGTGCCAGCAGCGCCGGGACAGGAGGGGAGACCCAGTACTTC

V gene: TRBV5-4
CDR3 length: 14
D gene: -
clone size: -
J gene: TRBJ2-1
CDR3 protein: CVWWGGVLVDEQFF
CDR3 DNA: TGTGTCTGGTGGGGAGGTGTCCTCGTGGATGAGCAGTTCTTC

V gene: TRBV4-3
CDR3 length: 13
D gene: -
clone size: once
J gene: TRBJ1-1
CDR3 protein: CASKVDLNTEAFF
CDR3 DNA: TGCGCCAGCAAGGTGGACTTGAACACTGAAGCTTTCTTT

V gene: TRBV5-6
CDR3 length: 17
D gene: TRBD1
clone size: -
J gene: TRBJ2-6
CDR3 protein: CASSFGQGAVGANVLTF
CDR3 DNA: TGTGCCAGCAGCTTTGGACAGGGGGCGGTTGGGGCCAACGTCCTGACTTTC

V gene: TRBV29-1
CDR3 length: 14
D gene: -
clone size: few
J gene: TRBJ2-7
CDR3 protein: CSVKTDTEVGEQYF
CDR3 DNA: TGCAGCGTAAAGACAGATACCGAGGTGGGAGAGCAGTACTTC

V gene: TRBV5-1
CDR3 length: 16
D gene: -
clone size: -
J gene: TRBJ2-6
CDR3 protein: CASSRQQGSGANVLTF
CDR3 DNA: TGCGCCAGCAGCCGCCAACAGGGCTCTGGGGCCAACGTCCTGACTTTC

V gene: TRBV5-1
CDR3 length: 12
D gene: -
clone size: -
J gene: TRBJ1-1
CDR3 protein: CASRTGTTEAFF
CDR3 DNA: TGCGCCAGCCGAACAGGGACCACTGAAGCTTTCTTT

V gene: TRBV29-1
CDR3 length: 15
D gene: TRBD1
clone size: -
J gene: TRBJ2-1
CDR3 protein: CSVDVGQGSGDEQFF
CDR3 DNA: TGCAGCGTTGACGTGGGACAGGGCAGTGGAGATGAGCAGTTCTTC

V gene: TRBV6-1
CDR3 length: 15
D gene: -
clone size: once
J gene: TRBJ2-1
CDR3 protein: CASRMSATQHNEQFF
CDR3 DNA: TGTGCCAGCAGGATGTCCGCGACACAACACAATGAGCAGTTCTTC

V gene: TRBV5-6
CDR3 length: 14
D gene: TRBD1
clone size: -
J gene: TRBJ1-1
CDR3 protein: CASGWGTANTEAFF
CDR3 DNA: TGTGCCAGCGGCTGGGGGACAGCGAACACTGAAGCTTTCTTT

V gene: TRBV27
CDR3 length: 17
D gene: -
clone size: -
J gene: TRBJ2-6
CDR3 protein: CASSFLGPTSGANVLTF
CDR3 DNA: TGTGCCAGCAGTTTTTTGGGGCCAACCTCTGGGGCCAACGTCCTGACTTTC

V gene: TRBV5-1
CDR3 length: 15
D gene: TRBD2
clone size: once
J gene: TRBJ2-7
CDR3 protein: CASSFSSGRSYEQYF
CDR3 DNA: TGCGCCAGCAGCTTCTCTAGCGGGAGGTCGTACGAGCAGTACTTC

V gene: TRBV25-1
CDR3 length: 14
D gene: TRBD1
clone size: -
J gene: TRBJ1-2
CDR3 protein: CASSDLGQGHGYTF
CDR3 DNA: TGTGCCAGCAGTGACCTGGGACAGGGGCATGGCTACACCTTC

V gene: TRBV29-1
CDR3 length: 11
D gene: -
clone size: -
J gene: TRBJ1-1
CDR3 protein: CSVVGGTEAFF
CDR3 DNA: TGCAGCGTTGTCGGCGGGACTGAAGCTTTCTTT

V gene: TRBV5-1
CDR3 length: 15
D gene: -
clone size: -
J gene: TRBJ1-1
CDR3 protein: CASSQTLYRNTEAFF
CDR3 DNA: TGCGCCAGCAGCCAAACCCTGTACAGGAACACTGAAGCTTTCTTT

V gene: TRBV2
CDR3 length: 18
D gene: -
clone size: once
J gene: TRBJ1-2
CDR3 protein: CASSEPSKRQAPIYGYTF
CDR3 DNA: TGTGCCAGCAGTGAACCGTCGAAGCGACAGGCCCCAATCTATGGCTACACCTTC

V gene: TRBV10-3
CDR3 length: 13
D gene: -
clone size: -
J gene: TRBJ2-7
CDR3 protein: CAISRDSGSGQYF
CDR3 DNA: TGTGCCATCAGTAGGGACAGCGGGAGCGGGCAGTACTTC

V gene: TRBV7-2
CDR3 length: 17
D gene: -
clone size: -
J gene: TRBJ2-4
CDR3 protein: CASSFSGSLLAKNIQYF
CDR3 DNA: TGTGCCAGCAGCTTTTCGGGGAGTCTCCTAGCCAAAAACATTCAGTACTTC

V gene: TRBV7-9
CDR3 length: 14
D gene: TRBD2
clone size: once
J gene: TRBJ2-7
CDR3 protein: CASSFGLAGNEQYF
CDR3 DNA: TGTGCCAGCAGCTTCGGACTAGCGGGAAACGAGCAGTACTTC

V gene: TRBV6-1
CDR3 length: 12
D gene: -
clone size: -
J gene: TRBJ1-5
CDR3 protein: CASGGYNQPQHF
CDR3 DNA: TGTGCCAGCGGCGGCTATAATCAGCCCCAGCATTTT

V gene: TRBV2
CDR3 length: 14
D gene: -
clone size: once
J gene: TRBJ2-5
CDR3 protein: CASSPPGQGETQYF
CDR3 DNA: TGTGCCAGCAGTCCTCCGGGGCAGGGGGAGACCCAGTACTTC

V gene: TRBV27
CDR3 length: 13
D gene: TRBD1
clone size: -
J gene: TRBJ1-2
CDR3 protein: CASSLLTGEGYTF
CDR3 DNA: TGTGCCAGCAGTTTACTCACAGGGGAAGGCTACACCTTC

V gene: TRBV15
CDR3 length: 16
D gene: -
clone size: few
J gene: TRBJ2-7
CDR3 protein: CATSRDFGERSYEQYF
CDR3 DNA: TGTGCCACCAGCAGAGATTTTGGGGAGCGGAGCTACGAGCAGTACTTC

V gene: TRBV11-3
CDR3 length: 15
D gene: TRBD2
clone size: once
J gene: TRBJ2-1
CDR3 protein: CASSLKAGVGNEQFF
CDR3 DNA: TGTGCCAGCAGCTTAAAAGCGGGGGTTGGGAATGAGCAGTTCTTC

V gene: TRBV6-7
CDR3 length: 15
D gene: -
clone size: -
J gene: TRBJ1-2
CDR3 protein: CASTRKEGFRYGYTF
CDR3 DNA: TGTGCCAGCACCCGAAAAGAGGGATTTAGGTATGGCTACACCTTC

V gene: TRBV9
CDR3 length: 14
D gene: -
clone size: -
J gene: TRBJ1-2
CDR3 protein: CASSVVAGNYGYTF
CDR3 DNA: TGTGCCAGCAGCGTAGTCGCAGGGAACTATGGCTACACCTTC

V gene: TRBV27
CDR3 length: 15
D gene: TRBD2
clone size: once
J gene: TRBJ2-1
CDR3 protein: CASSLLSGGANEQFF
CDR3 DNA: TGTGCCAGCAGTTTGCTTAGCGGGGGGGCGAATGAGCAGTTCTTC

V gene: TRBV19
CDR3 length: 16
D gene: TRBD2
clone size: -
J gene: TRBJ2-1
CDR3 protein: CASPRDTSGTQGEQFF
CDR3 DNA: TGTGCCAGTCCCCGCGATACTAGCGGGACCCAGGGTGAGCAGTTCTTC

V gene: TRBV7-9
CDR3 length: 12
D gene: -
clone size: -
J gene: TRBJ1-1
CDR3 protein: CASSPPGTEAFF
CDR3 DNA: TGTGCCAGCAGCCCTCCGGGCACTGAAGCTTTCTTT

V gene: TRBV10-3
CDR3 length: 15
D gene: TRBD1
clone size: -
J gene: TRBJ2-5
CDR3 protein: CATYTGQGGGKTQYF
CDR3 DNA: TGTGCCACTTACACAGGACAGGGAGGTGGGAAGACCCAGTACTTC

V gene: TRBV5-1
CDR3 length: 13
D gene: -
clone size: once
J gene: TRBJ1-1
CDR3 protein: CASSKDMNTEAFF
CDR3 DNA: TGCGCCAGCAGCAAGGACATGAACACTGAAGCTTTCTTT

V gene: TRBV27
CDR3 length: 15
D gene: -
clone size: -
J gene: TRBJ2-7
CDR3 protein: CASSLYPSRGGDLFF
CDR3 DNA: TGTGCCAGCAGTTTATATCCCTCTAGAGGGGGGGATCTTTTCTTC